The sample holds one count of the clone carrying this T cell receptor (beta chain). No antigen is known for it. This PCR relied on a set of 60 Vbeta primers and 13 Jbeta primers. Clones were sequenced by immunoSEQ multiplex PCR, and TCRdb holds only the in-frame ones, with some missing. Altogether some 120,000 clones are present, roughly 81% being singletons, with the ten largest covering roughly 1.1%. This sample was taken from a study of cytomegalovirus exposure and HLA in healthy donors. Findings and limits, study-wide: A missense variant in DCLRE1C was later tied to TCR beta V- and J-gene trimming.

Germline CDR1 is KGHSH and CDR2 is LQKENI. V was clipped by 6 bases and J by 6 bases; unmatched bases: 11. The CDR3 is 17 amino acids. V is TRBV18 and J is TRBJ2-3; 14 bases are shared with TRBD2. The sequence derives from a woman between 25 and 40 years old in good health and CMV-seronegative. Sequenced input: PBMCs. For the CDR3, the DNA is TGTGCCAGCTCCCCCCCCGGACTAGCGGGAGGTGGGGATACGCAGTATTTT. Protein product: CASSPPGLAGGGDTQYF.